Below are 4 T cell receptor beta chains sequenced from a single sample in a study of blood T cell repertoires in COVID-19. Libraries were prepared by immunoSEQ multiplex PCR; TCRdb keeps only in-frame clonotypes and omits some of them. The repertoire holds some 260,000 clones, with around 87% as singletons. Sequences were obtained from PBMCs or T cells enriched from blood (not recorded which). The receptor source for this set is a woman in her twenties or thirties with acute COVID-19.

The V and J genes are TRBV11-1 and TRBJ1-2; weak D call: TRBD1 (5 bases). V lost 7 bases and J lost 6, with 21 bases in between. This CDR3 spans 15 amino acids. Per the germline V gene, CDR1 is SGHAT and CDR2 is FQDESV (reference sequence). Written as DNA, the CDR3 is TGTGCCAGCACCCCAACCCCCAGGGCATCGGATGGCTACACCTTC. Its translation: CASTPTPRASDGYTF.

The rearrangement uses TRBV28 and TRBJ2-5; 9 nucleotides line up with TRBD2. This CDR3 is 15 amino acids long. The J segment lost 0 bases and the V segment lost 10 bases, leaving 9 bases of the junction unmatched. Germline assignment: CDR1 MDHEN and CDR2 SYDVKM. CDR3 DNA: TGTGCCACCTTGTATAGCGGGGGCCACCAAGAGACCCAGTACTTC. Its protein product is CATLYSGGHQETQYF. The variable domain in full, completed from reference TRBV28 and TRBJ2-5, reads DVKVTQSSRYLVKRTGEKVFLECVQDMDHENMFWYRQDPGLGLRLIYFSYDVKMKEKGDIPEGYSVSREKKERFSLILESASTNQTSMYLCATLYSGGHQETQYFGPGTRLLVL.

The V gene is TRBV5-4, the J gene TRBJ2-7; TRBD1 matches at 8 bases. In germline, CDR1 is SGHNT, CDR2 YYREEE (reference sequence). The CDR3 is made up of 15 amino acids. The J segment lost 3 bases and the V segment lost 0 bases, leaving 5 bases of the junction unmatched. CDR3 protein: CASSLARTGLYEQYF. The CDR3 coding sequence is TGTGCCAGCAGCTTGGCACGGACAGGGCTCTACGAGCAGTACTTC.

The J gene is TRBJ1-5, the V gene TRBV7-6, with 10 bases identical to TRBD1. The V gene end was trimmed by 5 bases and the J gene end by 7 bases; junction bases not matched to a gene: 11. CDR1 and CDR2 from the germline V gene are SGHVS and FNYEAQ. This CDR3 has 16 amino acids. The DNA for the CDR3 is TGTGCCAGCAGCCTAGGGGACAGGGGTCGATACCAGCCCCAGCATTTT. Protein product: CASSLGDRGRYQPQHF. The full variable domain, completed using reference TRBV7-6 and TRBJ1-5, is GAGVSQSPRYKVTKRGQDVALRCDPISGHVSLYWYRQALGQGPEFLTYFNYEAQQDKSGLPNDRFSAERPEGSISTLTIQRTEQRDSAMYRCASSLGDRGRYQPQHFGDGTRLSIL.